This entry describes one T cell receptor (beta chain). This sample was included in a study of control samples from healthy donors and cancer patients. Produced via immunoSEQ multiplex PCR; TCRdb's table is partial and in-frame only. Of some 110,000 clones listed, approximately 90% are singletons. The V gene's germline CDR1 is SGHAT and CDR2 FQNNGV. V lost 2 bases and J 0 bases, leaving 17 bases between the germline ends. This CDR3 region has 17 residues. Material for sequencing was blood. The receptor comes from a woman in her sixties or seventies in good health. The chain uses TRBV11-2 and TRBJ2-7; maybe TRBD2 (5 bases). This CDR3 is CASSLIVGGFSSYEQYF. The CDR3 region has the DNA TGTGCCAGCAGCTTAATCGTAGGAGGCTTTAGCTCCTACGAGCAGTACTTC. The whole variable domain, filled in from reference TRBV11-2 and TRBJ2-7, reads EAGVAQSPRYKIIEKRQSVAFWCNPISGHATLYWYQQILGQGPKLLIQFQNNGVVDDSQLPKDRFSAERLKGVDSTLKIQPAKLEDSAVYLCASSLIVGGFSSYEQYFGPGTRLTVT.